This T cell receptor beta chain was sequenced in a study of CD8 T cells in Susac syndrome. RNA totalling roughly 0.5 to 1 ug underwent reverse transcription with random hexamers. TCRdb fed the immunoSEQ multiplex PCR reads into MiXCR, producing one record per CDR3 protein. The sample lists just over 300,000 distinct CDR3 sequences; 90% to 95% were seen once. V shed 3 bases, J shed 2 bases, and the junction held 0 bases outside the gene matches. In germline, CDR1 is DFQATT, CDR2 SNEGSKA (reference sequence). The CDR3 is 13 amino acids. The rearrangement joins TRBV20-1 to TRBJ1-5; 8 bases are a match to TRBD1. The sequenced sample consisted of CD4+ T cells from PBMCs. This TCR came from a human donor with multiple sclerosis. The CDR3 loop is CSARTGGNQPQHF. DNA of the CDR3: TGCAGTGCTAGGACAGGGGGCAATCAGCCCCAGCATTTT.